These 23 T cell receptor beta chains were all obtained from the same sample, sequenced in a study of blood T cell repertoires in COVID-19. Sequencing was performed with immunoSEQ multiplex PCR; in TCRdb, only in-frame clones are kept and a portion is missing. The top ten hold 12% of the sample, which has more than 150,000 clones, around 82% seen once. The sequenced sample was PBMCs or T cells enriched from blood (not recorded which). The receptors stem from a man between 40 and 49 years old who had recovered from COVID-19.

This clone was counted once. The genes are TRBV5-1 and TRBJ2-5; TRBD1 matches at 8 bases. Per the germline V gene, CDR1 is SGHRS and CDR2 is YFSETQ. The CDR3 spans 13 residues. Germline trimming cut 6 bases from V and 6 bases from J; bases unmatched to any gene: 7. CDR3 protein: CASTQTGEQTQYF. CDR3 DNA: TGCGCCAGCACCCAGACAGGGGAACAGACCCAGTACTTC.

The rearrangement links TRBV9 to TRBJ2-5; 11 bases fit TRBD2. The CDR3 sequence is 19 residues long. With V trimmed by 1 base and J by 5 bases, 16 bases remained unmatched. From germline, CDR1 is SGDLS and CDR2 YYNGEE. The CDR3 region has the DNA TGTGCCAGCAGCGTACGGTCTTTTGGACTAGCGGGTGTCGGGGAGACCCAGTACTTC. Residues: CASSVRSFGLAGVGETQYF.

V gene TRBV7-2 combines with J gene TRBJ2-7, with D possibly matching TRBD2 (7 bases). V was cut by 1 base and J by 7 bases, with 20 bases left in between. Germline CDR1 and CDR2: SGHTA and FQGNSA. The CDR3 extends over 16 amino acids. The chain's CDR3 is CASSLGGLGRGKEQYF. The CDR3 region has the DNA TGTGCCAGCAGCTTAGGTGGTCTAGGGAGGGGGAAGGAGCAGTACTTC.

CDR3 region: CASSYRVATNEKLFF. The CDR3 DNA is TGTGCCAGCAGCTACCGGGTTGCAACTAATGAAAAACTGTTTTTT. The chain has TRBV5-6 and TRBJ1-4; D gene unclear. The germline gives CDR1 SGHDT, CDR2 YYEEEE. This CDR3 comprises 15 residues. V lost 3 bases to trimming and J lost 0 bases, with 9 bases between them. Complete variable domain (other parts from reference TRBV5-6 and TRBJ1-4): DAGVTQSPTHLIKTRGQQVTLRCSPKSGHDTVSWYQQALGQGPQFIFQYYEEEERQRGNFPDRFSGHQFPNYSSELNVNALLLGDSALYLCASSYRVATNEKLFFGSGTQLSVL.

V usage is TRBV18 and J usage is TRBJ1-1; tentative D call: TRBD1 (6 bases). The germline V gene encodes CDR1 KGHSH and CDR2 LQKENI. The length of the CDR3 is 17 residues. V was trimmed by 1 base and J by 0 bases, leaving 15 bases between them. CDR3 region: CASSPQGGGELNTEAFF. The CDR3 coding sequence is TGTGCCAGCTCACCACAGGGCGGGGGCGAACTGAACACTGAAGCTTTCTTT. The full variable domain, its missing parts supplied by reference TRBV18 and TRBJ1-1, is NAGVMQNPRHLVRRRGQEARLRCSPMKGHSHVYWYRQLPEEGLKFMVYLQKENIIDESGMPKERFSAEFPKEGPSILRIQQVVRGDSAAYFCASSPQGGGELNTEAFFGQGTRLTVV.

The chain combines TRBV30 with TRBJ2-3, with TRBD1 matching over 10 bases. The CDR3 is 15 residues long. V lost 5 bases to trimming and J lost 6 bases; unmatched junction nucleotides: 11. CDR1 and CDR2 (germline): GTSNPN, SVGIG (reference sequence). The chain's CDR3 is CAWSPGQGNGDTQYF. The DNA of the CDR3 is TGTGCCTGGTCCCCGGGACAGGGGAACGGGGATACGCAGTATTTT.

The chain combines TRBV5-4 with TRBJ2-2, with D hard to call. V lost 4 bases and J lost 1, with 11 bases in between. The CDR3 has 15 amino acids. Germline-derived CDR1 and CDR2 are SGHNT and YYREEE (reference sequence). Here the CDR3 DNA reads TGTGCCAGCAGCCCGATAGGCGGGAACACCGGGGAGCTGTTTTTT. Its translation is CASSPIGGNTGELFF.

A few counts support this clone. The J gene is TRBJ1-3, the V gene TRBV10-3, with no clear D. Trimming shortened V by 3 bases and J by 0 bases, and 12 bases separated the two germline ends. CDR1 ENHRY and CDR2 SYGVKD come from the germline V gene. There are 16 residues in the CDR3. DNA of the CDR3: TGTGCCATCAGTGATAGCCTGCCGCTCTCTGGAAACACCATATATTTT. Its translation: CAISDSLPLSGNTIYF.

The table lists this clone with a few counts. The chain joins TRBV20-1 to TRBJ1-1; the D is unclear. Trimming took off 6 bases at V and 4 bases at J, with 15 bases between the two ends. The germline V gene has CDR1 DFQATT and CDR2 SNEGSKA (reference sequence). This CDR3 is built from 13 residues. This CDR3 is CSASPQVPTEAFF. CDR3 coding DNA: TGCAGTGCCAGTCCCCAGGTACCCACTGAAGCTTTCTTT.

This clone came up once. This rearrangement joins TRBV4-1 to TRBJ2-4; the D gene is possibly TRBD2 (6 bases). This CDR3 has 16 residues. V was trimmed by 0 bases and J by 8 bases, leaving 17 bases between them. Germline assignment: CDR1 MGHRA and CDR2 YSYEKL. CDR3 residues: CASSQESGGYSDIQYF. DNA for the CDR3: TGCGCCAGCAGCCAAGAATCAGGAGGGTACTCTGACATTCAGTACTTC.

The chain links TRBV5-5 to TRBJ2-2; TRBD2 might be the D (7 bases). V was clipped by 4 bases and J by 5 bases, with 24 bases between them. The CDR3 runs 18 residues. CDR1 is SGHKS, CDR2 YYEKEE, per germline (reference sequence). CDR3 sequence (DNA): TGTGCCAGCAGCCCATTCAGTTTAGCGGGCCAGGGGACCGGGGAGCTGTTTTTT. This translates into CASSPFSLAGQGTGELFF.

The CDR3 bases are TGTGCCAGCAGCTTAGCTGCCGGGACAGCATATGGCTACACCTTC. Residues: CASSLAAGTAYGYTF. The rearrangement joins TRBV7-8 to TRBJ1-2; 7 bases line up with TRBD1. This CDR3 is built from 15 residues. Germline CDR1 is SGHVS and CDR2 is FQNEAQ. V lost 0 bases and J lost 5; bases outside the gene matches: 6. Full variable domain (missing parts from reference TRBV7-8 and TRBJ1-2): GAGVSQSPRYKVAKRGQDVALRCDPISGHVSLFWYQQALGQGPEFLTYFQNEAQLDKSGLPSDRFFAERPEGSVSTLKIQRTQQEDSAVYLCASSLAAGTAYGYTFGSGTRLTVV.

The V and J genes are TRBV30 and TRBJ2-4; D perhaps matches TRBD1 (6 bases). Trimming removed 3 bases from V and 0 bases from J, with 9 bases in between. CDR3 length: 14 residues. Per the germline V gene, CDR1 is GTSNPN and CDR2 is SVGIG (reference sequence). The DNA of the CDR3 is TGTGCCTGGAGGTACAGGGCAGCCAAAAACATTCAGTACTTC. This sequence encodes CAWRYRAAKNIQYF.

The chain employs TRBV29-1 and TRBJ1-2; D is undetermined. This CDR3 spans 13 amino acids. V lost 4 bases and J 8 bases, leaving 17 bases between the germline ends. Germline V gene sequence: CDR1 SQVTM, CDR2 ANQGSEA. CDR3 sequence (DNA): TGCAGCGTTGTTGGGTTCTTTTTGGGCGGCTACACCTTC. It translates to CSVVGFFLGGYTF.

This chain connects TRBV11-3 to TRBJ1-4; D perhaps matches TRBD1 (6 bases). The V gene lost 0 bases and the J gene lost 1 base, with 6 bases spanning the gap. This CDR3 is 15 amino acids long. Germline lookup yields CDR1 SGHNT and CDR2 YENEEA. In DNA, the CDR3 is TGTGCCAGCAGCTTAGACAGGGGAACTAATGAAAAACTGTTTTTT. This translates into CASSLDRGTNEKLFF.

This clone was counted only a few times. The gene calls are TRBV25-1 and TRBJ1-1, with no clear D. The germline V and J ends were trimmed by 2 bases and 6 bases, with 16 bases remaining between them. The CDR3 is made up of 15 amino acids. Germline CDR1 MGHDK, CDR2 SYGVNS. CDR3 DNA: TGTGCCAGCAGTGAAGGTGCGACATATCCGCCTGAAGCTTTCTTT. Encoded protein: CASSEGATYPPEAFF.

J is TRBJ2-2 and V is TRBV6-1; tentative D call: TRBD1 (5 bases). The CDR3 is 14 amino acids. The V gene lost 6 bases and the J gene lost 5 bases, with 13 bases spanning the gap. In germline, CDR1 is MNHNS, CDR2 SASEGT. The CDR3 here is CASSPTERTGELFF. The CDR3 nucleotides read TGTGCCAGCAGCCCGACAGAACGTACCGGGGAGCTGTTTTTT.

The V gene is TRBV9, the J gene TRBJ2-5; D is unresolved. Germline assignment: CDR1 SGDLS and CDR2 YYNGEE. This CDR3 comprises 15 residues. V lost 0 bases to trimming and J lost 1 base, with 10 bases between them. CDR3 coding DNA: TGTGCCAGCAGCGTAGGGGCCTACTTCCAAGAGACCCAGTACTTC. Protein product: CASSVGAYFQETQYF.

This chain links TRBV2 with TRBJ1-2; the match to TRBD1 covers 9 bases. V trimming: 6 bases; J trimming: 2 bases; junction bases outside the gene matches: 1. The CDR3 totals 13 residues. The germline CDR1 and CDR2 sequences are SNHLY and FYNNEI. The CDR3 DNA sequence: TGTGCCAGCAGGGACAGGGGCAACTATGGCTACACCTTC. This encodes CASRDRGNYGYTF.

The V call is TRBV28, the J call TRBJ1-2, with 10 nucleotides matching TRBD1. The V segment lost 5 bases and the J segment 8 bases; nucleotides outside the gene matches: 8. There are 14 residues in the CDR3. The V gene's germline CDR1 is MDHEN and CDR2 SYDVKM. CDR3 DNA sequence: TGTGCCAGCAGTCTCCGACAGGGGGCGGGGGGCTACACCTTC. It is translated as CASSLRQGAGGYTF.

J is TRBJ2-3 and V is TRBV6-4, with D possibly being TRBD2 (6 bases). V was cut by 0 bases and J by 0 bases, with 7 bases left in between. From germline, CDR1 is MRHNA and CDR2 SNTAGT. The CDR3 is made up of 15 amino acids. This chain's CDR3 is CASSDSGLSTDTQYF. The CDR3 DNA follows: TGTGCCAGCAGTGACTCGGGACTGAGCACAGATACGCAGTATTTT.

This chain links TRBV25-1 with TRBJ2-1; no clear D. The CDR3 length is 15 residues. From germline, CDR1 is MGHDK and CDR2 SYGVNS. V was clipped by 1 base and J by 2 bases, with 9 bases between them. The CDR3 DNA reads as TGTGCCAGCAGTGAATCCTTCGGAGCCTACAATGAGCAGTTCTTC. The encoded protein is CASSESFGAYNEQFF.

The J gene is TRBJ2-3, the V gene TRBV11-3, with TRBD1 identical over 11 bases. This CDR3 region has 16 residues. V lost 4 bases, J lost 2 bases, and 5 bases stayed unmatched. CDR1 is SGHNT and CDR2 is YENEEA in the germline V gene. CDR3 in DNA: TGTGCCAGCAGCTCCGGACAGGGGGCGAACACAGATACGCAGTATTTT. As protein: CASSSGQGANTDTQYF.